These 22 T cell receptor beta chains came from one sample sequenced in a study of T cell responses to AZD1222 COVID-19 vaccine. Measured with immunoSEQ multiplex PCR; TCRdb has only the in-frame clones, and not every one. This sample has 150,000 or so clones, with roughly nine tenths found just once. The material was peripheral blood, obtained on day 0 of MenACWY control vaccination. These receptors were obtained from an adult in good health.

The rearrangement links TRBV28 to TRBJ1-5; weak D call: TRBD1 (6 bases). The CDR3 runs to 15 residues. Trimming removed 5 bases at V and 3 bases at J, with 14 bases between. Germline V CDR1 and CDR2: MDHEN, SYDVKM. The DNA for the CDR3 is TGTGCCAGCAGTCCCAGGACAGACGACAATCAGCCCCAGCATTTT. This translates into CASSPRTDDNQPQHF. The variable domain in full, completed from reference TRBV28 and TRBJ1-5, reads DVKVTQSSRYLVKRTGEKVFLECVQDMDHENMFWYRQDPGLGLRLIYFSYDVKMKEKGDIPEGYSVSREKKERFSLILESASTNQTSMYLCASSPRTDDNQPQHFGDGTRLSIL.

The chain carries TRBV28 and TRBJ1-2; a possible D gene is TRBD1 (5 bases). The germline CDR1 and CDR2 sequences are MDHEN and SYDVKM. CDR3 size: 15 residues. Trimming cost V 5 bases and J 4 bases, with 17 bases left between them. This CDR3 is CASSAYLSRVYGYTF. In DNA form, the CDR3 reads TGTGCCAGCAGTGCCTACCTTTCCAGGGTCTATGGCTACACCTTC.

The chain joins TRBV7-8 to TRBJ2-3; D may be TRBD2 (5 bases). V gave up 0 bases and J gave up 4 bases, with 17 bases separating them. Germline V CDR1 and CDR2: SGHVS, FQNEAQ. CDR3 length equals 17 residues. CDR3: CASSLALSGPAPDTQYF. The CDR3 DNA reads as TGTGCCAGCAGCTTAGCGCTGAGCGGTCCGGCCCCAGATACGCAGTATTTT.

The genes are TRBV6-5 and TRBJ2-7, with D hard to call. Trimming took 0 bases from V and 7 from J, leaving 4 bases between them. There are 11 residues in the CDR3. CDR1 is MNHEY, CDR2 SVGAGI, per germline. CDR3 sequence: CASSYSKEQYF. CDR3 DNA: TGTGCCAGCAGTTACTCAAAGGAGCAGTACTTC.

To note about this clone: Its ends do not fully match the called genes, so a read error is possible. The chain employs TRBV3-1 (or the pseudogene TRBV3-2) and TRBJ2-5; TRBD2 is a possible D gene (5 bases). The CDR3 totals 11 residues. CDR1 is LGHDT and CDR2 is YNNKEL in the germline V gene (reference sequence). CDR3 sequence reads: CASSREGGPDF. As DNA, the CDR3 is TGTGCCAGCAGCCGAGAGGGCGGCCCGGACTTC.

The chain is built from TRBV3-1 (or the pseudogene TRBV3-2) and TRBJ2-2; the D gene is possibly TRBD1 (6 bases). CDR3 length equals 15 residues. The germline V gene encodes CDR1 LGHDT and CDR2 YNNKEL (reference sequence). The V and J ends lost 0 bases and 6 bases respectively, with 11 bases between them. CDR3 in DNA: TGTGCCAGCAGCCAAGATGGCAGGGGCGCCGGGGAGCTGTTTTTT. Translated, it gives CASSQDGRGAGELFF.

This chain uses TRBV30 with TRBJ2-6; 10 bases agree with TRBD1. Per germline, CDR1 GTSNPN and CDR2 SVGIG (reference sequence). V shed 5 bases, J shed 0 bases, and the junction held 7 bases outside the gene matches. CDR3 size: 17 residues. The CDR3 nucleotides read TGTGCCTGGTACCGGGACAGGGGAAGCTCTGGGGCCAACGTCCTGACTTTC. It codes for CAWYRDRGSSGANVLTF.

Remarks on this clone: The sample carries other DNA sequences with the same CDR3. V and J are TRBV7-2 and TRBJ2-5; 8 bases are shared with TRBD2. The V gene's germline CDR1 is SGHTA and CDR2 FQGNSA. V lost 3 bases, J lost 2 bases, and 2 bases stayed unmatched. The length of the CDR3 is 14 residues. The CDR3 DNA reads as TGTGCCAGCAGCTTGACGGGGGGGCAAGAGACCCAGTACTTC. Protein sequence: CASSLTGGQETQYF. The entire variable domain, with the rest obtained from reference TRBV7-2 and TRBJ2-5, is as follows: GAGVSQSPSNKVTEKGKDVELRCDPISGHTALYWYRQSLGQGLEFLIYFQGNSAPDKSGLPSDRFSAERTGGSVSTLTIQRTQQEDSAVYLCASSLTGGQETQYFGPGTRLLVL.

The rearrangement uses TRBV7-8 and TRBJ1-2; D is uncertain. V was clipped by 1 base and J by 1 base, with 16 bases between them. Germline CDR1 is SGHVS and CDR2 is FQNEAQ. This CDR3 comprises 17 residues. In DNA, the CDR3 is TGTGCCAGCAGCTTAGTCGTTCGGGCGACAAGTAACTATGGCTACACCTTC. Translated, it gives CASSLVVRATSNYGYTF.

CDR3 sequence reads: CASSRPDRFNTGELFF. For the CDR3, the DNA is TGTGCCAGCAGCCGACCGGACAGGTTTAACACCGGGGAGCTGTTTTTT. The V and J genes are TRBV5-4 and TRBJ2-2, with 7 nucleotides matching TRBD1. V lost 4 bases, J lost 2 bases, and 8 bases stayed unmatched. This CDR3 region has 16 residues. In germline, CDR1 is SGHNT, CDR2 YYREEE (reference sequence).

V and J are TRBV11-3 and TRBJ2-4; 7 positions agree with TRBD2. V gave up 5 bases and J gave up 0 bases; unmatched junction bases: 13. The CDR3 runs to 18 residues. Looked up from germline, CDR1 is SGHNT and CDR2 is YENEEA. Written as DNA, the CDR3 is TGTGCCAGCAGCGGACTACGGGAGGAGATACTAGCCAAAAACATTCAGTACTTC. This gives the protein CASSGLREEILAKNIQYF.

The chain is built from TRBV18 and TRBJ2-3; the match to TRBD1 covers 8 bases. In germline, CDR1 is KGHSH, CDR2 LQKENI. With V trimmed by 2 bases and J by 4 bases, 11 bases remained unmatched. The CDR3 is 17 amino acids. The CDR3 loop reads CASSPATGVSGADTQYF. CDR3 sequence (DNA): TGTGCCAGCTCACCAGCGACAGGGGTTTCAGGGGCAGATACGCAGTATTTT.

The chain has TRBV29-1 and TRBJ1-5; D not certain. The CDR3 extends over 12 amino acids. Germline CDR1 reads SQVTM; CDR2 reads ANQGSEA. Deletions cut 6 bases from V and 4 bases from J, with 10 bases between. CDR3 sequence: CSVVTGNQPQHF. CDR3 in DNA: TGCAGCGTAGTCACTGGGAATCAGCCCCAGCATTTT. Based on the CDR3 plus reference TRBV29-1 and TRBJ1-5, the full variable domain is SAVISQKPSRDICQRGTSLTIQCQVDSQVTMMFWYRQQPGQSLTLIATANQGSEATYESGFVIDKFPISRPNLTFSTLTVSNMSPEDSSIYLCSVVTGNQPQHFGDGTRLSIL.

J is TRBJ2-1 and V is TRBV9, with D unresolved. The germline V gene encodes CDR1 SGDLS and CDR2 YYNGEE. Trimming removed 0 bases from V and 6 bases from J, with 13 bases in between. The CDR3 has 15 residues. CDR3: CASSVEEFPGNEQFF. DNA for the CDR3: TGTGCCAGCAGCGTAGAAGAATTCCCTGGCAATGAGCAGTTCTTC.

The J gene is TRBJ1-1, the V gene TRBV5-1; 8 nucleotides align to TRBD1. The CDR3 sequence is 16 residues long. With 2 bases clipped from V and 3 bases from J, the junction kept 9 bases outside the gene matches. CDR1 is SGHRS and CDR2 is YFSETQ in the germline V gene. CDR3 sequence (DNA): TGCGCCAGCAGCTTCGGACAGGGAGGATGGGACACTGAAGCTTTCTTT. Amino acid sequence: CASSFGQGGWDTEAFF.

The CDR3 sequence: CASSQGQMNTEAFF. The CDR3 nucleotides are TGCGCCAGCAGCCAAGGGCAAATGAACACTGAAGCTTTCTTT. This chain joins TRBV4-1 and TRBJ1-1, with no clear D. V was trimmed by 1 base and J by 0 bases, leaving 6 bases between them. The CDR3 consists of 14 residues. Germline CDR1 and CDR2: MGHRA and YSYEKL.

This chain joins TRBV6-5 and TRBJ1-5; no clear D gene. Germline V lookup: CDR1 MNHEY, CDR2 SVGAGI. The CDR3 is 14 residues long. V was clipped by 8 bases and J by 0 bases, with 11 bases between them. CDR3 coding DNA: TGTGCCAGCCGACGGAGTAATAGCAATCAGCCCCAGCATTTT. Translation gives CASRRSNSNQPQHF.

J is TRBJ1-1 and V is TRBV30, with D hard to call. The CDR3 length is 14 residues. The germline V and J ends were trimmed by 3 bases and 0 bases, with 11 bases remaining between them. Germline CDR1 reads GTSNPN; CDR2 reads SVGIG (reference sequence). The CDR3 protein is CAWSPGILNTEAFF. As DNA, the CDR3 is TGTGCCTGGAGCCCTGGGATTTTGAACACTGAAGCTTTCTTT. The full variable domain, its missing parts supplied by reference TRBV30 and TRBJ1-1, is SQTIHQWPATLVQPVGSPLSLECTVEGTSNPNLYWYRQAAGRGLQLLFYSVGIGQISSEVPQNLSASRPQDRQFILSSKKLLLSDSGFYLCAWSPGILNTEAFFGQGTRLTVV.

The rearrangement uses TRBV7-2 and TRBJ2-5; a weak D match, TRBD2 (5 bases). In germline, CDR1 is SGHTA, CDR2 FQGNSA. There are 14 residues in the CDR3. Trimming shortened V by 5 bases and J by 5 bases, and 15 bases separated the two germline ends. The CDR3 sequence: CASSRLLVRETQYF. CDR3 in DNA: TGTGCCAGCAGCCGCCTACTAGTCCGGGAGACCCAGTACTTC.

CDR3 sequence (DNA): TGTGCCAGCAGCCCCCGACAGGGCACGCAGTTCTTC. It specifies CASSPRQGTQFF. The genes are TRBV9 and TRBJ2-1, with 7 bases fitting TRBD1. The CDR3 is 12 residues long. The germline V gene encodes CDR1 SGDLS and CDR2 YYNGEE. J was trimmed by 12 bases and V by 4 bases; bases with no gene match: 7.

This chain links TRBV18 with TRBJ1-5, with TRBD1 identical over 7 bases. Germline loops: CDR1 KGHSH, CDR2 LQKENI. The CDR3 loop spans 15 amino acids. Unmatched junction bases numbered 4, after V lost 1 base and J lost 4 bases. The CDR3 nucleotides are TGTGCCAGCTCACCACTGCAGGGGGTTAATCAGCCCCAGCATTTT. This codes for CASSPLQGVNQPQHF.

The V call is TRBV9, the J call TRBJ2-3, with D tentatively TRBD2 (6 bases). V shed 2 bases and J shed 2 bases, with 12 bases lying between them. The CDR3 is 15 residues long. Per germline, CDR1 SGDLS and CDR2 YYNGEE. The CDR3 DNA is TGTGCCAGCAGCGTGTGGGACTCCATCACAGATACGCAGTATTTT. Amino acids: CASSVWDSITDTQYF.